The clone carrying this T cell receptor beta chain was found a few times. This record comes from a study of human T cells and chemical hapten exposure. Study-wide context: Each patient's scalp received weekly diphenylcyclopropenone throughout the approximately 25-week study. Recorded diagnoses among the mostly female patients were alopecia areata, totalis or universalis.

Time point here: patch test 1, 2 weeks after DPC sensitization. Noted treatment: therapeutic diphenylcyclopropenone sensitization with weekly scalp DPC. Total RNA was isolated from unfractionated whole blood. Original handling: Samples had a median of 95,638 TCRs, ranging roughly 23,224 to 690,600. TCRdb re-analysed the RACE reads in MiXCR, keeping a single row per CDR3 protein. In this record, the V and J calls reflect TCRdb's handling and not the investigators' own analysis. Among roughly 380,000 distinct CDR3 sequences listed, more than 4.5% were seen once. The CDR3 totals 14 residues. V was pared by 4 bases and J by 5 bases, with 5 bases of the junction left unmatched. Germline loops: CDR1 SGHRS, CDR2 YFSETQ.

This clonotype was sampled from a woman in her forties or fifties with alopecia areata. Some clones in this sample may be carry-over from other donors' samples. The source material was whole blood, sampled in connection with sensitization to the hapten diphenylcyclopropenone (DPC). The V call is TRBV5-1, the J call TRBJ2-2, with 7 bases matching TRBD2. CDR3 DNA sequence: TGCGCCAGCAGCCGGGAGGCAGGGACCGGGGAGCTGTTTTTT. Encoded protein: CASSREAGTGELFF.